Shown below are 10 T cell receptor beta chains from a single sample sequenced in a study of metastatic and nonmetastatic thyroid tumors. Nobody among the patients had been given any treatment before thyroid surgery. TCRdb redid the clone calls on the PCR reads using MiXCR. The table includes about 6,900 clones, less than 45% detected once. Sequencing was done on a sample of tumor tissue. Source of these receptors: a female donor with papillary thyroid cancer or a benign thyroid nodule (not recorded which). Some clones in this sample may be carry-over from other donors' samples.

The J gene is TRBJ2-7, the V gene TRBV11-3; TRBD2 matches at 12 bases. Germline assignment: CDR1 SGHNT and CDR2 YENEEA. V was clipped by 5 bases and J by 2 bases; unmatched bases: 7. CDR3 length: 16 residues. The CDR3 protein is CASSPASGRGTYEQYF. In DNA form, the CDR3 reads TGTGCCAGCAGCCCGGCTAGCGGGAGGGGGACCTACGAGCAGTACTTC.

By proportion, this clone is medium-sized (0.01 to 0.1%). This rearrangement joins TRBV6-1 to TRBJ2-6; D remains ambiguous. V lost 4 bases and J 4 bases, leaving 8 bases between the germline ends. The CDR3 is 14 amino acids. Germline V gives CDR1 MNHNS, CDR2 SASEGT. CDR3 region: CASSVSDGANVLTF. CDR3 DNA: TGTGCCAGCAGTGTTTCGGACGGGGCCAACGTCCTGACTTTC.

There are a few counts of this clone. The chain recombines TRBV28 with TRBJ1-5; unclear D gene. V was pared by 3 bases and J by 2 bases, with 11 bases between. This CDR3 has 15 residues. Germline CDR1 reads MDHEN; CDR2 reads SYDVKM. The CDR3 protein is CASSLEGRGNQPQHF. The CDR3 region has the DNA TGTGCCAGCAGTTTGGAGGGTCGGGGCAATCAGCCCCAGCATTTT.

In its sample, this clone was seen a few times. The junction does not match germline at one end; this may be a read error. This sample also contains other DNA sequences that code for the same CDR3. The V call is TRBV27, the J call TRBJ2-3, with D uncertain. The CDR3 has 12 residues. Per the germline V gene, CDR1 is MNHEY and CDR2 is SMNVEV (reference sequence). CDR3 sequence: CASNGNGDTQYF. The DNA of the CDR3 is TGTGCCAGCAACGGCAATGGAGATACTCAGTATTTT.

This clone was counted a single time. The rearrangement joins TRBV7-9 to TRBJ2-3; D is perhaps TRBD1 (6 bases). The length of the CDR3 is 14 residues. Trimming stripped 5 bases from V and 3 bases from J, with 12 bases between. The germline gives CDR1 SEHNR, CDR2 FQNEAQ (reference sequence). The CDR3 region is CASSPRQGTDTQYF. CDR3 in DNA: TGTGCCAGCAGCCCAAGGCAGGGGACAGATACGCAGTATTTT.

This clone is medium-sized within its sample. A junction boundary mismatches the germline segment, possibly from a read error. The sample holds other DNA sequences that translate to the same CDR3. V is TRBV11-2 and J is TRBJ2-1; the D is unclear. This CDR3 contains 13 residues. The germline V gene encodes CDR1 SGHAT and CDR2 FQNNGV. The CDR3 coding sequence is TGTGCCAGCAGCTTAGTGGACCTAAATGAGCAGTTTTTC. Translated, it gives CASSLVDLNEQFF.

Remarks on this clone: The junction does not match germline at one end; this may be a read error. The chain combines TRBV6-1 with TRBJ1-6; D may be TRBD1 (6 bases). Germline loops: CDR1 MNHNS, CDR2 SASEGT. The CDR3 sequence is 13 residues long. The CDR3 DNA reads TGTGCCAGCAGTGAAGAGGGACATTCACCTCTCCACTTT. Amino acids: CASSEEGHSPLHF.

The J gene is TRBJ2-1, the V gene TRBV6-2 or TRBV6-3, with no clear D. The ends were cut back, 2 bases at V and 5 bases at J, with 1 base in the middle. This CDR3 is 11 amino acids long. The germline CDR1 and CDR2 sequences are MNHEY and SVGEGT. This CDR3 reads CASSYNNEQFF. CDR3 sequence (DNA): TGTGCCAGCAGTTACAACAATGAGCAGTTCTTC.

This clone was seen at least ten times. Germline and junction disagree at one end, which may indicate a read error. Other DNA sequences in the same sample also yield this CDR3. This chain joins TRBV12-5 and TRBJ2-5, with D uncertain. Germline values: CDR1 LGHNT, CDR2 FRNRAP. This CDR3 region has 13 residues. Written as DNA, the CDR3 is TGCGCTAGTGGTTTATTAGCCGGGGAGACCCAGTACTTC. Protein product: CASGLLAGETQYF.

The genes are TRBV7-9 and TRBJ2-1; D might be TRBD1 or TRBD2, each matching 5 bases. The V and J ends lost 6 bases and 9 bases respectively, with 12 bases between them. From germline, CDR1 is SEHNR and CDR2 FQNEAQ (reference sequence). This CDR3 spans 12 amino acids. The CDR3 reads CASRATGTEQFF. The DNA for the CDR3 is TGTGCCAGCAGAGCTACCGGGACTGAGCAGTTCTTC.